This T cell receptor beta chain was profiled in a study of patients and donors after allogeneic stem cell transplantation. This CDR3 spans 17 amino acids. CDR1 is KGHSH, CDR2 LQKENI, per germline. V was pared by 2 bases and J by 2 bases, with 6 bases of the junction left unmatched. TCRdb recomputed calls from the RT-PCR reads with MiXCR, one row per CDR3 protein. This sample has around 30,000 distinct CDR3 sequences; 6.5% to 10% occur once, and the top ten carry approximately 48%. This clonotype appeared many times. The chain is built from TRBV18 and TRBJ2-3; 11 bases are shared with TRBD1. The specimen sequenced was blood, either unsorted or a sorted T cell fraction (not recorded which). This TCR was sampled from a human donor who was either an allogeneic HSCT recipient or a stem cell or donor lymphocyte infusion donor (not recorded which). It is not recorded whose cells these are; they may come from a transplant donor. DNA of the CDR3: TGTGCCAGCTCACCAAAGACCGGACAGGGGGCCACAGATACGCAGTATTTT. Amino acid sequence: CASSPKTGQGATDTQYF.